This TCR beta chain was identified during a study of CD8+ T cells in alopecia areata. As the sequencing template, cDNA was produced by extracting RNA and reverse transcribing it. Assay: immunoSEQ multiplex PCR; the TCRdb copy retains only in-frame clones and omits some. The sample yields approximately 150,000 clones, approximately 50% seen once. This clone occurred a few times. This CDR3 is 13 amino acids long. V dropped 4 bases and J dropped 4 bases, with 11 bases sitting between them. Germline lookup yields CDR1 SQVTM and CDR2 ANQGSEA. Specimens obtained from alopecia areata patients comprised lesional scalp punch biopsies and peripheral blood.

V and J are TRBV29-1 and TRBJ2-1, with D unclear. This receptor was taken from a human donor with alopecia areata. The input for sequencing was CD4+ T cells sorted from blood, taken at week 0. CDR3 DNA sequence: TGCAGCGTTGCGTCGGCGGCATACAATGAGCAGTTCTTC. Translation gives CSVASAAYNEQFF.